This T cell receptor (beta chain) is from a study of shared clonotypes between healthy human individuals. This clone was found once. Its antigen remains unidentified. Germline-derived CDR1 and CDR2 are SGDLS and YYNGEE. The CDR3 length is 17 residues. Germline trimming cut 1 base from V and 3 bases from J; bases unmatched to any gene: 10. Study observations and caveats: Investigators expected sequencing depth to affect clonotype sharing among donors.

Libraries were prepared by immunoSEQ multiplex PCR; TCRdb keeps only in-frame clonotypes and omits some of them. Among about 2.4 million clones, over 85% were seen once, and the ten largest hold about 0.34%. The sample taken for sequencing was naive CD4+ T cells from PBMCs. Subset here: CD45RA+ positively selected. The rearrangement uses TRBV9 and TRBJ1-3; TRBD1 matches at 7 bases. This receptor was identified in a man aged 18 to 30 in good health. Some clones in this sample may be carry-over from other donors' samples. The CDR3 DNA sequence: TGTGCCAGCAGCGTAAGGCCCTCTGGACAGGATGGAAACACCATATATTTT. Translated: CASSVRPSGQDGNTIYF. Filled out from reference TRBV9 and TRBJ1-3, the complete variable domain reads DSGVTQTPKHLITATGQRVTLRCSPRSGDLSVYWYQQSLDQGLQFLIQYYNGEERAKGNILERFSAQQFPDLHSELNLSSLELGDSALYFCASSVRPSGQDGNTIYFGEGSWLTVV.